This T cell receptor beta chain was documented in a study of control samples from healthy donors and cancer patients. Libraries were prepared by immunoSEQ multiplex PCR; TCRdb keeps only in-frame clonotypes and omits some of them. The sample includes approximately 100,000 clones, roughly 89% of them seen just once. This CDR3 region has 14 residues. Trimming pared 0 bases from V and 5 bases from J, leaving 10 bases between. Per germline, CDR1 LNHNV and CDR2 YYDKDF (reference sequence). Sample: PBMCs. The TCR originated in a man aged 60-69 years with lung cancer. The chain couples TRBV15 to TRBJ2-5; D gene unclear. The CDR3: CATSRDFSSETQYF. The CDR3 nucleotides are TGTGCCACCAGCAGAGATTTTTCTTCTGAGACCCAGTACTTC.